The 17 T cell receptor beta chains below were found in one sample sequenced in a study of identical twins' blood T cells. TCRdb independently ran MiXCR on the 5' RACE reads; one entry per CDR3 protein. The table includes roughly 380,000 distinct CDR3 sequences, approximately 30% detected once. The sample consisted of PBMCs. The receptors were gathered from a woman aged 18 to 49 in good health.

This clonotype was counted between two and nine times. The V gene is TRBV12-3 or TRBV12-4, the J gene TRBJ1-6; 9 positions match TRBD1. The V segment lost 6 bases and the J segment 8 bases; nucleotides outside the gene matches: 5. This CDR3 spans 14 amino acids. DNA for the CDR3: TGTGCCAGCAGATCGACAGGGGGTTATTCACCCCTCCACTTT. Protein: CASRSTGGYSPLHF.

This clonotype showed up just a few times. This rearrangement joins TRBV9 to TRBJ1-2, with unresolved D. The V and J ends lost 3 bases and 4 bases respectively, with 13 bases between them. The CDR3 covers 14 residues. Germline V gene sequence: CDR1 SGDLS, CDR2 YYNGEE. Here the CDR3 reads CASSAPGILYGYTF. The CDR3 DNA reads TGTGCCAGCAGCGCGCCCGGGATTCTCTATGGCTACACCTTC.

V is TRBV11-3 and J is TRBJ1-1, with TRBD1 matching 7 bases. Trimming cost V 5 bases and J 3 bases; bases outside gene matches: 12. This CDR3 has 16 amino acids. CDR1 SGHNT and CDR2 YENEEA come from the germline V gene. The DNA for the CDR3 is TGTGCCAGCAGCCCAAAGCAGGGGGTCGGATACACTGAAGCTTTCTTT. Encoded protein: CASSPKQGVGYTEAFF. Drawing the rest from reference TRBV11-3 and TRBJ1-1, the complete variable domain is EAGVVQSPRYKIIEKKQPVAFWCNPISGHNTLYWYLQNLGQGPELLIRYENEEAVDDSQLPKDRFSAERLKGVDSTLKIQPAELGDSAVYLCASSPKQGVGYTEAFFGQGTRLTVV.

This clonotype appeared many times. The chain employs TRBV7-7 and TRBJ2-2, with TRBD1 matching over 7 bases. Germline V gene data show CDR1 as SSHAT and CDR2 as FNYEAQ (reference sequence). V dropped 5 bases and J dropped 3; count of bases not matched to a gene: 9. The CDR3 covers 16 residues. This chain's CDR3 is CASSKTGTEDTGELFF. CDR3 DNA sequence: TGTGCCAGCAGCAAAACCGGGACAGAGGACACCGGGGAGCTGTTTTTT.

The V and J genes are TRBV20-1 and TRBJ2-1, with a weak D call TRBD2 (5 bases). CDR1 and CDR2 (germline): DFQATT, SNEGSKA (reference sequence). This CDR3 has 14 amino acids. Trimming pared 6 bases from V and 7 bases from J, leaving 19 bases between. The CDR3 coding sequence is TGCAGTGCCTCGGGCGGGTCGGCAGTAAATGAGCAGTTCTTC. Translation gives CSASGGSAVNEQFF.

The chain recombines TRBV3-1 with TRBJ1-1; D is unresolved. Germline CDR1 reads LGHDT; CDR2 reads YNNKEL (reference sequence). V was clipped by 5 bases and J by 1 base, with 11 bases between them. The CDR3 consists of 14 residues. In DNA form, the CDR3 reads TGTGCCAGCAGCTCTCAATACCGGAACACTGAAGCTTTCTTT. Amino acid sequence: CASSSQYRNTEAFF.

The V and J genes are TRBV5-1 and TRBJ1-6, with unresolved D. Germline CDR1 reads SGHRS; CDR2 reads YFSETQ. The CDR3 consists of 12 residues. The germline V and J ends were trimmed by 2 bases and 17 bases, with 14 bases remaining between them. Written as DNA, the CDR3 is TGCGCCAGCAGCTTCGACGGCCTGGAATTCCACTTT. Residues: CASSFDGLEFHF.

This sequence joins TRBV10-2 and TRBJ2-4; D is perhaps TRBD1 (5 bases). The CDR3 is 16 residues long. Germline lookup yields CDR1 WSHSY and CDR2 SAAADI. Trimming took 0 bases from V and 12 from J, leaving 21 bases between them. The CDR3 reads CASSESKEVRVMGQYF. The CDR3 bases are TGCGCCAGCAGTGAGTCGAAAGAGGTCAGGGTTATGGGTCAGTACTTC.

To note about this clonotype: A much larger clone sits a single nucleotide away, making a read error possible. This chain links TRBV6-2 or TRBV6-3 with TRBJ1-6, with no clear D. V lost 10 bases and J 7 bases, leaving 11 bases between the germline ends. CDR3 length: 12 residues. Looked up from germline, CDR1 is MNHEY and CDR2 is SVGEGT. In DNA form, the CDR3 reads TGTGCCATTCGCCGGGGAAATTCACCCCTCCACTTT. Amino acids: CAIRRGNSPLHF.

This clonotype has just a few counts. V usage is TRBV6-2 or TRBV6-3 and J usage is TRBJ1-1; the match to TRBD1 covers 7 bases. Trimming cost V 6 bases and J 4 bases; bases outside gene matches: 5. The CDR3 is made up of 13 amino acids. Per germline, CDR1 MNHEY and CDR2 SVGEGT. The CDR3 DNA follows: TGTGCCAGCAGCACCGGACAGGTCACTGAAGCTTTCTTT. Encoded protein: CASSTGQVTEAFF.

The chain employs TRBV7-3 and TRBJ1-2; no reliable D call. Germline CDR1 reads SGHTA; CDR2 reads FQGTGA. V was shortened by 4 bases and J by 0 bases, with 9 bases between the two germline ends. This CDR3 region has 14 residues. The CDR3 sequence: CASSSAGTNYGYTF. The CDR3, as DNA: TGTGCCAGCAGCTCAGCCGGGACTAACTATGGCTACACCTTC.

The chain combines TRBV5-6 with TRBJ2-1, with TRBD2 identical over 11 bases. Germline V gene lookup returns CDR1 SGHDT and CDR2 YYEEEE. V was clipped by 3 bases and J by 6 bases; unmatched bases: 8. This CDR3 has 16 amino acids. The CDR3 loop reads CASSYGLAGSLNEQFF. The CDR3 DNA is TGTGCCAGCAGCTACGGACTAGCGGGCTCCCTCAATGAGCAGTTCTTC.

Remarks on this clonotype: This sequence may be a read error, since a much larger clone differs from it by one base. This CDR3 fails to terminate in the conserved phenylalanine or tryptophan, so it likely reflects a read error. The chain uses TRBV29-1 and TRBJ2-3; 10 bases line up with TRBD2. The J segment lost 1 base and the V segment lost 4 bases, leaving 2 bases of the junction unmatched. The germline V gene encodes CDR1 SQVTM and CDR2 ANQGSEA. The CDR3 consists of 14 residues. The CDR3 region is CSVVLAGGTDTQYS. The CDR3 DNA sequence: TGCAGCGTTGTTCTAGCGGGGGGCACAGATACGCAGTATTCT.

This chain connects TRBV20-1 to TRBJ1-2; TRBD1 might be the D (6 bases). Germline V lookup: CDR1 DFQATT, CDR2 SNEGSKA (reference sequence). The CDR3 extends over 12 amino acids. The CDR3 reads CTTQGANYGYTF. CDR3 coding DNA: TGCACCACACAGGGAGCTAACTATGGCTACACCTTC.

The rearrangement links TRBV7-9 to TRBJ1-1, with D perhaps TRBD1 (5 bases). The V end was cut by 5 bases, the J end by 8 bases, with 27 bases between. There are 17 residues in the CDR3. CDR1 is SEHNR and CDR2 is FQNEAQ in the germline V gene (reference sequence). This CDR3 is CASSPTGIRRASTEAFF. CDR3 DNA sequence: TGTGCCAGCAGCCCGACGGGGATCCGCAGGGCCTCTACGGAAGCTTTCTTT.

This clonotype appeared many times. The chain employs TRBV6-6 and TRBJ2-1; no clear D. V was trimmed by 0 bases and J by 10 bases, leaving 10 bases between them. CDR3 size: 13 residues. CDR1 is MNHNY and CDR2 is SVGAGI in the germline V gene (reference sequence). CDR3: CASSYSSSWEQFF. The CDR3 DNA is TGTGCCAGCAGTTACTCGAGCAGTTGGGAGCAGTTCTTC.

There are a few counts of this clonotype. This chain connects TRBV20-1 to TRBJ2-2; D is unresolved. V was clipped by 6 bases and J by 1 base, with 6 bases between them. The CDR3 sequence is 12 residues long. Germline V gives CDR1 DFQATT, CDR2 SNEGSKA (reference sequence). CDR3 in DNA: TGCAGTGCCTTAAGGAACACCGGGGAGCTGTTTTTT. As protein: CSALRNTGELFF.